Shown below are 10 T cell receptor beta chains from a single sample sequenced in a study of human T cells and chemical hapten exposure. The time point is: patch test 1, 2 weeks after DPC sensitization. Documented treatment: therapeutic diphenylcyclopropenone sensitization with weekly scalp DPC. TCRdb re-called the RACE reads with MiXCR, one entry per CDR3 protein. The table lists under 200,000 distinct CDR3 sequences, 13% to 15% of them singletons. The starting material was whole blood, obtained in connection with sensitization to the hapten diphenylcyclopropenone (DPC). Receptor source: a woman in her twenties or thirties with alopecia areata. Some clones in this sample may be carry-over from other donors' samples.

The rearrangement uses TRBV12-3 or TRBV12-4 and TRBJ2-5, with unresolved D. Trimming removed 4 bases at V and 1 base at J, with 7 bases between. This CDR3 region has 13 residues. CDR3 in amino acids: CASSWNSQETQYF. In DNA, the CDR3 is TGTGCCAGCAGTTGGAACAGCCAAGAGACCCAGTACTTC.

This clonotype was seen more than once but under ten times. V usage is TRBV6-5 and J usage is TRBJ2-5; D possibly corresponds to TRBD2 (5 bases). There are 16 residues in the CDR3. Germline CDR1 MNHEY, CDR2 SVGAGI. Trimming cost V 0 bases and J 1 base, with 12 bases left between them. CDR3 region: CASSYSGLLPQETQYF. DNA for the CDR3: TGTGCCAGCAGTTACTCCGGACTGCTCCCCCAAGAGACCCAGTACTTC.

This clonotype was detected only a few times. The V call is TRBV19, the J call TRBJ1-2; no clear D. Germline lookup yields CDR1 LNHDA and CDR2 SQIVND (reference sequence). Trimming stripped 11 bases from V and 5 bases from J, with 12 bases between. The CDR3 extends over 11 amino acids. The DNA for the CDR3 is TGTGCCTCAAAATCGGGTTATGGCTACACCTTC. Translating gives CASKSGYGYTF.

Many counts were recorded for this clonotype. The genes are TRBV12-3 or TRBV12-4 and TRBJ2-5, with D possibly being TRBD2 (5 bases). V was clipped by 3 bases and J by 3 bases, with 20 bases between them. The CDR3 contains 17 residues. The CDR3 sequence is CASSLSVGTLREETQYF. In nucleotides, the CDR3 is TGTGCCAGCAGTTTGAGTGTCGGCACACTGAGGGAAGAGACCCAGTACTTC.

This clonotype was detected a few times. This chain uses TRBV7-2 with TRBJ2-5, with TRBD2 matching 8 bases. Germline V gene data show CDR1 as SGHTA and CDR2 as FQGNSA. V lost 6 bases, J lost 2 bases, and 5 bases stayed unmatched. The CDR3 has 14 residues. CDR3 sequence (DNA): TGTGCCAGCAGTATTAGCGGGGCACAAGAGACCCAGTACTTC. It encodes CASSISGAQETQYF.

This clonotype was detected only a few times. This chain links TRBV5-6 with TRBJ2-7; no clear D gene. V dropped 2 bases and J dropped 3 bases, with 9 bases sitting between them. From germline, CDR1 is SGHDT and CDR2 YYEEEE. The CDR3 has 13 amino acids. CDR3 coding DNA: TGTGCCAGCAGCTTAGGAAGGAACTACGAGCAGTACTTC. Translating gives CASSLGRNYEQYF.

The chain uses TRBV18 and TRBJ1-4, with D possibly TRBD1 on 5 matching bases. In germline, CDR1 is KGHSH, CDR2 LQKENI. V lost 3 bases to trimming and J lost 5 bases, with 13 bases between them. The length of the CDR3 is 15 residues. CDR3 coding DNA: TGTGCCAGCTCACCGCCGGGACCGCAGAATGAAAAACTGTTTTTT. This encodes CASSPPGPQNEKLFF. Together with reference TRBV18 and TRBJ1-4, the CDR3 gives the full variable domain: NAGVMQNPRHLVRRRGQEARLRCSPMKGHSHVYWYRQLPEEGLKFMVYLQKENIIDESGMPKERFSAEFPKEGPSILRIQQVVRGDSAAYFCASSPPGPQNEKLFFGSGTQLSVL.

This clonotype was counted at least ten times. The genes are TRBV28 and TRBJ2-3; D gene ambiguous. With 6 bases removed from V and 4 bases from J, the gap between germline ends came to 20 bases. CDR1 and CDR2 from the germline V gene are MDHEN and SYDVKM. The CDR3 extends over 16 amino acids. The CDR3, as DNA: TGTGCCAGCAGGACCGAGGAACCCCCGTCCGCAGATACGCAGTATTTT. Its translation is CASRTEEPPSADTQYF.

V usage is TRBV14 and J usage is TRBJ1-1; 7 bases map to TRBD1. This CDR3 is built from 15 residues. V was pared by 3 bases and J by 4 bases, with 8 bases of the junction left unmatched. Per germline, CDR1 SGHDN and CDR2 FVKESK. The CDR3 coding sequence is TGTGCCAGCAGCCACATACAGGGGTCGGGCACTGAAGCTTTCTTT. This codes for CASSHIQGSGTEAFF.

V usage is TRBV19 and J usage is TRBJ1-4; 8 bases are shared with TRBD1. The CDR3 loop spans 18 amino acids. The germline V gene encodes CDR1 LNHDA and CDR2 SQIVND (reference sequence). The J segment lost 1 base and the V segment lost 5 bases, leaving 12 bases of the junction unmatched. The chain's CDR3 is CASSPGTGTKLTNEKLFF. The CDR3 DNA reads as TGTGCCAGTAGTCCCGGGACAGGAACTAAACTAACTAATGAAAAACTGTTTTTT.